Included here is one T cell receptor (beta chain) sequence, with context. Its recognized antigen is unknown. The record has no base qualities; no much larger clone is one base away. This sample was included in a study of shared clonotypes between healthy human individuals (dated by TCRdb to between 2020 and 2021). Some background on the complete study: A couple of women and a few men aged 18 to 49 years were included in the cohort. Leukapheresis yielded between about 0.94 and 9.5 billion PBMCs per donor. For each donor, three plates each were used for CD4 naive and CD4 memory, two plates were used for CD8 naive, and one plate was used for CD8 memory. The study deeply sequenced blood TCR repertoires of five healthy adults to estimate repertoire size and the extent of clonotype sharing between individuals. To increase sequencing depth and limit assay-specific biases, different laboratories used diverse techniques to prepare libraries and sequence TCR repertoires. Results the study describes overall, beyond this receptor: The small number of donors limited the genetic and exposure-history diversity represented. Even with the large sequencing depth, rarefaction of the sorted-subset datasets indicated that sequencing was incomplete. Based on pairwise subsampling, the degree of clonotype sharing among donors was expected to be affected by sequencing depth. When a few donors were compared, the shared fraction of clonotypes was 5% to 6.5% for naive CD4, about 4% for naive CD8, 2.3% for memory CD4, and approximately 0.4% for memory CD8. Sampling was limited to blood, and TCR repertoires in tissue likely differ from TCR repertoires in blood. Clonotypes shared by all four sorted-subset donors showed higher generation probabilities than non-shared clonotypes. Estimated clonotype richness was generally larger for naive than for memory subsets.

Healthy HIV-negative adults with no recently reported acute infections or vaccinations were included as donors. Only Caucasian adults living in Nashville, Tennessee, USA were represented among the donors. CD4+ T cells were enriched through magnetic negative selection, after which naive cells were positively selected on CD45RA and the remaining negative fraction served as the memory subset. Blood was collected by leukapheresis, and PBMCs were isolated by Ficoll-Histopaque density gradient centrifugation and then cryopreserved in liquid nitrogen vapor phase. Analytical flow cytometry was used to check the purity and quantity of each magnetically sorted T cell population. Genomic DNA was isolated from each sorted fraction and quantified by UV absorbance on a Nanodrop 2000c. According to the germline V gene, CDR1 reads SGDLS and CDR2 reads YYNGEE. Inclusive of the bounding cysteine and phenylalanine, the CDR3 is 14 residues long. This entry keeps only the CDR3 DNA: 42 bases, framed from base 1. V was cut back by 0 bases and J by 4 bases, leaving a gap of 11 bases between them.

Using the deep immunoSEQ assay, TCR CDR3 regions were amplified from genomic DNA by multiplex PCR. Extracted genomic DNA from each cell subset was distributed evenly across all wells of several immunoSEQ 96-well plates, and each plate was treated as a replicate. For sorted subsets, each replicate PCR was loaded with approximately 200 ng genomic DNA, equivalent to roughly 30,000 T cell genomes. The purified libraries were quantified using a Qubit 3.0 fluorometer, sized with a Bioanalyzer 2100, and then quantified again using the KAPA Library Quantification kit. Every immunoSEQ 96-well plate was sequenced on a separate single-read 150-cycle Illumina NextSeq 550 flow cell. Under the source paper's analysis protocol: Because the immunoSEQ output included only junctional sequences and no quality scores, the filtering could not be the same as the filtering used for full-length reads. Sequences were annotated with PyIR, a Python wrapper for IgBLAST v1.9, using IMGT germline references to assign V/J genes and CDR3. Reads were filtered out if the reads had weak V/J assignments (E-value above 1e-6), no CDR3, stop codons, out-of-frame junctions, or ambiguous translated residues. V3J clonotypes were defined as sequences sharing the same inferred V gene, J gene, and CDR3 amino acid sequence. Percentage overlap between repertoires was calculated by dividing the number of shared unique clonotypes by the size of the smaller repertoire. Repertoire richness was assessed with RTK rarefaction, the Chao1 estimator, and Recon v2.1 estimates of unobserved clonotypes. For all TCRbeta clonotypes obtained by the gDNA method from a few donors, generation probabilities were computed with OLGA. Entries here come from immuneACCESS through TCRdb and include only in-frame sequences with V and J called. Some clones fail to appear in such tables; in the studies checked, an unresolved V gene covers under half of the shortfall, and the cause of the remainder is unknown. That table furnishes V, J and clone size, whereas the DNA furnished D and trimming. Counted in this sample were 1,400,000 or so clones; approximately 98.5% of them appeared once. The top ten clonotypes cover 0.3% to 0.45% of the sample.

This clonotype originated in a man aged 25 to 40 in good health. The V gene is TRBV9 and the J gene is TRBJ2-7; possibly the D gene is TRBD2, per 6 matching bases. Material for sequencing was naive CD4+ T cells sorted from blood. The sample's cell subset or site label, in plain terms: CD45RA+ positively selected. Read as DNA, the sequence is TGTGCCAGCAGCGTAGCGGACGGGGGATACGAGCAGTACTTC. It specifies CASSVADGGYEQYF.